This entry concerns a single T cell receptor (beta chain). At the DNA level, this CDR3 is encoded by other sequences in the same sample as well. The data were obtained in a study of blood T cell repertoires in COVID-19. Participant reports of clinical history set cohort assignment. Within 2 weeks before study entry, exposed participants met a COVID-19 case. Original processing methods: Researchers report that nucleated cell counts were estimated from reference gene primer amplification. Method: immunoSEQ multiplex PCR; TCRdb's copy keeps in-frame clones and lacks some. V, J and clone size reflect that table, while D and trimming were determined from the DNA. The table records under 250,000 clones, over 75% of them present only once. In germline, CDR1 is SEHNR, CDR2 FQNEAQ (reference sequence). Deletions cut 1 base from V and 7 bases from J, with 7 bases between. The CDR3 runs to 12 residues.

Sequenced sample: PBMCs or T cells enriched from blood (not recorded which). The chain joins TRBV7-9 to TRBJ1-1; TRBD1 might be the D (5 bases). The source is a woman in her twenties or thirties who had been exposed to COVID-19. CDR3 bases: TGTGCCAGCAGCTTAGTGGGACTTGAAGCTTTCTTT. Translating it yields CASSLVGLEAFF.